This T cell receptor (beta chain) was sequenced for a study of cytomegalovirus exposure and HLA in healthy donors. Study-wide findings and caveats: In an earlier analysis, about 87% or about 30%: the productive usage of most TCR beta V segments. A later analysis revealed that TCR association rates differed between HLA loci, peaking at DRB1 and bottoming out at HLA-C. Presence/absence analyses assumed roughly uniform sequencing depth across donors, which may not hold. Further analysis, carried out later, found HLA-associated TCR beta chains more clonally expanded than equally common other chains.

Germline-derived CDR1 and CDR2 are SGHVS and FNYEAQ. Trimming cost V 1 base and J 10 bases, with 19 bases left between them. This CDR3 comprises 15 residues. The primer mix had 60 Vbeta and 13 Jbeta primers. Clones were read by immunoSEQ multiplex PCR, and TCRdb kept only the in-frame ones, dropping some. The data show some 150,000 clones, with around three fifths seen just once and 2.4% held by the top ten. To note about this clone: Its matching antigen is unknown.

The sequence derives from a woman in her thirties or forties in good health and CMV-seronegative. Sequences were obtained from PBMCs. The chain recombines TRBV7-6 with TRBJ1-1; possible D gene TRBD1, 5 bases. DNA for the CDR3: TGTGCCAGCAGCTTAGGGACGGTGGGAGGGGCTGGAGCTTTCTTT. This encodes CASSLGTVGGAGAFF.